This T cell receptor beta chain derives from a study of OX40 agonist ivuxolimab in advanced cancers. With regard to this clone: No antigen is known for it.

Produced via immunoSEQ multiplex PCR; TCRdb's table is partial and in-frame only. The sample lists tens of thousands of clones; roughly 83% were seen once. The germline V and J ends were trimmed by 2 bases and 8 bases, with 12 bases remaining between them. This CDR3 region has 14 residues. Germline V CDR1 and CDR2: SGHTA, FQGNSA. Study-wide results and limits: Clonal expansion from baseline to week 6 occurred in both CD4+ and CD8+ T cells.

Sample: CD4+ or CD8+ T cells sorted from blood, taken in a trial of the OX40 agonist ivuxolimab. V usage is TRBV7-2 and J usage is TRBJ1-4, with D tentatively TRBD1 (5 bases). This clonotype was sampled from an adult with an advanced solid tumor such as melanoma, head and neck, liver or kidney cancer. The CDR3 nucleotides are TGTGCCAGCAGCTTACGGCCAGAGGGGGAAAAACTGTTTTTT. It translates to CASSLRPEGEKLFF. Full variable domain (missing parts from reference TRBV7-2 and TRBJ1-4): GAGVSQSPSNKVTEKGKDVELRCDPISGHTALYWYRQSLGQGLEFLIYFQGNSAPDKSGLPSDRFSAERTGGSVSTLTIQRTQQEDSAVYLCASSLRPEGEKLFFGSGTQLSVL.